The text below deals with one T cell receptor beta chain. This sample stems from a study of patients and donors after allogeneic stem cell transplantation. V lost 0 bases and J lost 1, with 9 bases in between. The CDR3 consists of 14 residues. Germline CDR1 GTSNPN, CDR2 SVGIG (reference sequence). Each CDR3 protein is one row after TCRdb ran MiXCR on the RT-PCR reads. The sample carries 800,000 to 1,000,000 distinct CDR3 sequences, under 20% recorded once. Sequencing input: blood, either unsorted or a sorted T cell fraction (not recorded which). V and J are TRBV30 and TRBJ1-1, with no clear D. The clonotype was recovered from a human donor who was either an allogeneic HSCT recipient or a stem cell or donor lymphocyte infusion donor (not recorded which). It is not recorded whose cells these are; they may come from a transplant donor. The CDR3 DNA is TGTGCCTGGAGTGTGAGTCGGACGAACACTGAAGCTTTCTTT. Encoded protein: CAWSVSRTNTEAFF. Combining the CDR3 with reference TRBV30 and TRBJ1-1 gives the whole variable domain SQTIHQWPATLVQPVGSPLSLECTVEGTSNPNLYWYRQAAGRGLQLLFYSVGIGQISSEVPQNLSASRPQDRQFILSSKKLLLSDSGFYLCAWSVSRTNTEAFFGQGTRLTVV.